Each of the 10 T cell receptor beta chains below was sequenced from the same sample in a study of PD-L1 blockade in urothelial cancer. This sample's time point: pretreatment peripheral blood. Clones were read by immunoSEQ multiplex PCR, and TCRdb kept only the in-frame ones, dropping some. The sample lists 50,000 or so clones, around 84% occurring once. Sequenced material: PBMCs, taken around atezolizumab (anti-PD-L1) treatment. These TCRs come from a man between 70 and 80 years old with urothelial cancer.

The chain is built from TRBV9 and TRBJ2-2; TRBD2 is a possible D gene (6 bases). Trimming stripped 4 bases from V and 2 bases from J, with 12 bases between. Germline V lookup: CDR1 SGDLS, CDR2 YYNGEE. This CDR3 contains 15 residues. CDR3 loop: CASSLLGGNTGELFF. CDR3 coding DNA: TGTGCCAGCAGCCTACTGGGGGGAAACACCGGGGAGCTGTTTTTT.

The gene calls are TRBV7-8 and TRBJ2-5; 8 nucleotides agree with TRBD2. The V and J ends lost 3 bases and 1 base, in that order; junction bases with no gene match: 10. Germline values: CDR1 SGHVS, CDR2 FQNEAQ. CDR3 length equals 17 residues. CDR3 amino acids: CASSLGRVAGFQETQYF. CDR3 DNA sequence: TGTGCCAGCAGCTTGGGGAGGGTAGCGGGGTTCCAAGAGACCCAGTACTTC. The full variable domain, in which reference TRBV7-8 and TRBJ2-5 provide the parts outside the CDR3, is GAGVSQSPRYKVAKRGQDVALRCDPISGHVSLFWYQQALGQGPEFLTYFQNEAQLDKSGLPSDRFFAERPEGSVSTLKIQRTQQEDSAVYLCASSLGRVAGFQETQYFGPGTRLLVL.

V is TRBV9 and J is TRBJ1-6; possibly TRBD1 for D (6 bases). Germline-derived CDR1 and CDR2 are SGDLS and YYNGEE. The V end lost 4 bases, the J end lost 9 bases, and 17 bases lay between the germline ends. The CDR3 consists of 15 residues. As DNA, the CDR3 is TGTGCCAGCAGCATTTCGACGGGAGGGGGTTCACCCCTCCACTTT. Translated: CASSISTGGGSPLHF.

The chain combines TRBV4-1 with TRBJ2-7; the D gene is possibly TRBD1 (5 bases). Germline lookup yields CDR1 MGHRA and CDR2 YSYEKL. The CDR3 sequence is 15 residues long. V lost 0 bases to trimming and J lost 0 bases, with 9 bases between them. CDR3 bases: TGCGCCAGCAGCCAAGATGGTGACAGCTCCTACGAGCAGTACTTC. It codes for CASSQDGDSSYEQYF.

The gene calls are TRBV5-1 and TRBJ1-1, with a possible D match to TRBD1 (6 bases). Trimming pared 3 bases from V and 1 base from J, leaving 13 bases between. The CDR3 extends over 15 amino acids. Germline CDR1 reads SGHRS; CDR2 reads YFSETQ. CDR3 region: CASSSQGPQNTEAFF. CDR3 coding DNA: TGCGCCAGCAGCTCGCAGGGGCCCCAGAACACTGAAGCTTTCTTT. Looking up the rest from reference TRBV5-1 and TRBJ1-1 gives the full variable domain: KAGVTQTPRYLIKTRGQQVTLSCSPISGHRSVSWYQQTPGQGLQFLFEYFSETQRNKGNFPGRFSGRQFSNSRSEMNVSTLELGDSALYLCASSSQGPQNTEAFFGQGTRLTVV.

The rearrangement links TRBV7-9 to TRBJ1-1, with TRBD1 identical over 7 bases. The CDR3 loop spans 14 amino acids. Trimming cost V 7 bases and J 7 bases; bases outside gene matches: 12. From germline, CDR1 is SEHNR and CDR2 FQNEAQ (reference sequence). The DNA of the CDR3 is TGTGCCAGCAACTCAGCTAACAGGGGAGTTGAAGCTTTCTTT. This codes for CASNSANRGVEAFF.

The V call is TRBV5-6, the J call TRBJ2-2; TRBD1 aligns across 9 bases. Trimming cost V 3 bases and J 4 bases; bases outside gene matches: 1. CDR3 length: 14 residues. In germline, CDR1 is SGHDT, CDR2 YYEEEE. In DNA form, the CDR3 reads TGTGCCAGCAGCTGGGACAGGGCCACCGGGGAGCTGTTTTTT. This encodes CASSWDRATGELFF.

This clone is a singleton in its sample. The chain carries TRBV28 and TRBJ1-2; 8 bases fit TRBD1. Germline V gene sequence: CDR1 MDHEN, CDR2 SYDVKM. This CDR3 contains 14 residues. Germline trimming cut 5 bases from V and 2 bases from J; bases unmatched to any gene: 4. CDR3 loop: CASSRTGGNYGYTF. The CDR3 DNA follows: TGTGCCAGCAGTAGAACAGGGGGGAACTATGGCTACACCTTC.

The V gene is TRBV7-6, the J gene TRBJ2-3; TRBD1 agrees at 7 bases. Germline V gene data show CDR1 as SGHVS and CDR2 as FNYEAQ. This CDR3 is 8 amino acids long. The CDR3 DNA follows: TGTGAGGGGGCTTCTCAGTATTTT. Encoded protein: CEGASQYF.

The chain recombines TRBV19 with TRBJ2-2; 11 nucleotides line up with TRBD1. V trimming: 5 bases; J trimming: 6 bases; junction bases outside the gene matches: 5. There are 15 residues in the CDR3. CDR1 LNHDA and CDR2 SQIVND come from the germline V gene (reference sequence). The CDR3 DNA reads as TGTGCCAGTAGTTTCGGGACAGGGGGTGCCGGGGAGCTGTTTTTT. It codes for CASSFGTGGAGELFF. The full variable domain, with the rest looked up from reference TRBV19 and TRBJ2-2, is DGGITQSPKYLFRKEGQNVTLSCEQNLNHDAMYWYRQDPGQGLRLIYYSQIVNDFQKGDIAEGYSVSREKKESFPLTVTSAQKNPTAFYLCASSFGTGGAGELFFGEGSRLTVL.